This T cell receptor beta chain was captured in a study of long-term antiretroviral therapy in people with HIV. With respect to this clone: Its antigen is unknown.

In germline, CDR1 is SGHTA, CDR2 FQGNSA. V trimming: 5 bases; J trimming: 7 bases; junction bases outside the gene matches: 12. This CDR3 has 16 amino acids. Run at survey level, the immunoSEQ assay was version v3.0. The target of sequencing was roughly 40,000-50,000 T-cell genomes per sample. Using immunoSEQ multiplex PCR, the repertoire was profiled, and TCRdb retains in-frame clones only, with some absent. The repertoire consists of tens of thousands of clones, with over 90% occurring once and the leading ten covering 6.4%. Study-level results: The study collected blood between about 2004 and 2018, possibly under older ART regimens. At every time point, clones expanded before ART dominated the repertoire. Control repertoires displayed wider CDR3 length ranges than the HIV repertoires.

V and J are TRBV7-2 and TRBJ1-5; 9 positions agree with TRBD1. This receptor was taken from a woman between 40 and 50 years old with HIV. This specimen consisted of unsorted PBMCs, obtained around 6.5 years after starting antiretroviral therapy. The CDR3 reads CASSRTGTGTGQPQHF. CDR3 in DNA: TGTGCCAGCAGCCGCACCGGGACAGGGACCGGCCAGCCCCAGCATTTT.